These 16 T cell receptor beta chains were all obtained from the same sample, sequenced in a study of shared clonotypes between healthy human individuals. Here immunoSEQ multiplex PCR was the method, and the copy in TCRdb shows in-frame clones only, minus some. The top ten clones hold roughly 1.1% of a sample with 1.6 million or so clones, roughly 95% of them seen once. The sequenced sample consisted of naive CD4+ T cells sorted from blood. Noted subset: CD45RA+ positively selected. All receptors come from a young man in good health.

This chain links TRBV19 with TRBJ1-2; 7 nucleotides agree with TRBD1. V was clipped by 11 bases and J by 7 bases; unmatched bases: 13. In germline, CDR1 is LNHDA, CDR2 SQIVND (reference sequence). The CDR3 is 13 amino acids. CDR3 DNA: TGTGCCGCAAGACAGGGAGGAATTTTTGGCTACACCTTC. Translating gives CAARQGGIFGYTF.

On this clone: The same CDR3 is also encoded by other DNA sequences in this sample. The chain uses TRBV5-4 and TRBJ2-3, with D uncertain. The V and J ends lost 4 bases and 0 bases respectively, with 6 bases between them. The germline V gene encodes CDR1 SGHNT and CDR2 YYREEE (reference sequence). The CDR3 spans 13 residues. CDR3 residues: CASSPLSTDTQYF. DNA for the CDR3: TGTGCCAGCAGCCCCCTTAGCACAGATACGCAGTATTTT. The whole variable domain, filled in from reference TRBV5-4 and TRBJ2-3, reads ETGVTQSPTHLIKTRGQQVTLRCSSQSGHNTVSWYQQALGQGPQFIFQYYREEENGRGNFPPRFSGLQFPNYSSELNVNALELDDSALYLCASSPLSTDTQYFGPGTRLTVL.

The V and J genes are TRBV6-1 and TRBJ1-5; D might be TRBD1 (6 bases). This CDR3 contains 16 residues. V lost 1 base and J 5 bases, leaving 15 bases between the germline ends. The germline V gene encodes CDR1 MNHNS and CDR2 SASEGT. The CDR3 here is CASSEVPGAVYQPQHF. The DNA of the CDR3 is TGTGCCAGCAGTGAAGTGCCGGGGGCAGTATATCAGCCCCAGCATTTT.

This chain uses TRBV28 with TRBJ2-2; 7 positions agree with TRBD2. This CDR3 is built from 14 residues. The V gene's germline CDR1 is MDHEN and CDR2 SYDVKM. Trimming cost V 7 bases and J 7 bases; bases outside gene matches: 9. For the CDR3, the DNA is TGTGCCAGCACCCTTGGACTAGTTGGCGGGGAGCTGTTTTTT. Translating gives CASTLGLVGGELFF.

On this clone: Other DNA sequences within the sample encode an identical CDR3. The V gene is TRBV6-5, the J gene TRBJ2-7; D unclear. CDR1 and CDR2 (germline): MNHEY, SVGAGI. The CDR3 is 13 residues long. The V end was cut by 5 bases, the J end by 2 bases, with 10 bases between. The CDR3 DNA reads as TGTGCCAGCAGTCGGCAGGAGACCTACGAGCAGTACTTC. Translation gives CASSRQETYEQYF.

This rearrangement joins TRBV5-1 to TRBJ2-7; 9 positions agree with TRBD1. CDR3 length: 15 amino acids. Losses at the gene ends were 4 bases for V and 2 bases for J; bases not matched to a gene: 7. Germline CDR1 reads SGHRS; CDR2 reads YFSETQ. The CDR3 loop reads CASSPLQGAAYEQYF. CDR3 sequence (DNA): TGCGCCAGCAGCCCATTACAGGGGGCCGCCTACGAGCAGTACTTC.

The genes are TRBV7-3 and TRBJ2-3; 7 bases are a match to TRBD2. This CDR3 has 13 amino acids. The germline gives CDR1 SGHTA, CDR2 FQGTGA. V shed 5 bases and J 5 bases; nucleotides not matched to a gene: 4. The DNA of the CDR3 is TGTGCCAGCAGCCCGGGAGGATTAGATACGCAGTATTTT. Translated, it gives CASSPGGLDTQYF.

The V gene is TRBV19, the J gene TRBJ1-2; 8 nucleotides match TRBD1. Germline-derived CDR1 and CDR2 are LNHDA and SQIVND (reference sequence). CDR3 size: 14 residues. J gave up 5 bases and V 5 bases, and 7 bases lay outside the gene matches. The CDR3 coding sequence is TGTGCCAGTAGTCCCCGACAGGGGAGTTATGGCTACACCTTC. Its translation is CASSPRQGSYGYTF. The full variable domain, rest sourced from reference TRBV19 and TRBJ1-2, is DGGITQSPKYLFRKEGQNVTLSCEQNLNHDAMYWYRQDPGQGLRLIYYSQIVNDFQKGDIAEGYSVSREKKESFPLTVTSAQKNPTAFYLCASSPRQGSYGYTFGSGTRLTVV.

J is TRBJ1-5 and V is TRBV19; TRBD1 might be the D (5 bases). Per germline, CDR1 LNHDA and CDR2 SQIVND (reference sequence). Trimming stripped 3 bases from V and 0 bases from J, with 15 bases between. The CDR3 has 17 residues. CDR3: CASSIPAGIHSNQPQHF. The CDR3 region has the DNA TGTGCCAGTAGTATCCCGGCAGGGATTCATAGCAATCAGCCCCAGCATTTT.

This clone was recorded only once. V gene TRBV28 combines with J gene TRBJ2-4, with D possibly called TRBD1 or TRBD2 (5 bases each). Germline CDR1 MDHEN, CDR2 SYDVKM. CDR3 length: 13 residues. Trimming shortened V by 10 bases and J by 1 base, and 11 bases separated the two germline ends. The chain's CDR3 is CATIEGAKNIQYF. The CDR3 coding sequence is TGTGCCACCATAGAGGGGGCCAAAAACATTCAGTACTTC. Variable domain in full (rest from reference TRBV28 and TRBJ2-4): DVKVTQSSRYLVKRTGEKVFLECVQDMDHENMFWYRQDPGLGLRLIYFSYDVKMKEKGDIPEGYSVSREKKERFSLILESASTNQTSMYLCATIEGAKNIQYFGAGTRLSVL.

In nucleotides, the CDR3 is TGCGCCAGCAGCGGTTCGGGACTAGAAATTCGAGAGACCCAGTACTTC. Its translation: CASSGSGLEIRETQYF. This chain joins TRBV5-1 and TRBJ2-5; 8 bases match TRBD2. In germline, CDR1 is SGHRS, CDR2 YFSETQ. This CDR3 is built from 16 residues. Losses at the gene ends were 4 bases for V and 4 bases for J; bases not matched to a gene: 12.

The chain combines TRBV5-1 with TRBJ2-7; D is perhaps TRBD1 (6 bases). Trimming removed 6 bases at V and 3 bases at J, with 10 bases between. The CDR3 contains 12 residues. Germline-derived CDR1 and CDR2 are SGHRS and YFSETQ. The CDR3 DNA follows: TGCGCCAGCAAGGGGGAACTCTACGAGCAGTACTTC. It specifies CASKGELYEQYF.

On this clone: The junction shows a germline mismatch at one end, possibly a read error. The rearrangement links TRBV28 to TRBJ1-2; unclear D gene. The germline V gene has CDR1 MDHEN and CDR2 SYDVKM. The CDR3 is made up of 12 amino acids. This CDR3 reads CASSNPGPQHAF. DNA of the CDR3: TGTGCCAGCAGTAACCCGGGCCCTCAGCATGCCTTC.

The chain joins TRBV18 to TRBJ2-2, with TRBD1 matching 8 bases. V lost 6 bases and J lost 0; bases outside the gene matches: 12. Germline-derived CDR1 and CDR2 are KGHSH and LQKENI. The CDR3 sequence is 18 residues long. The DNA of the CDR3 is TGTGCCAGCTCCCGACTCCGTACGGGACAGGCGAACACCGGGGAGCTGTTTTTT. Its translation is CASSRLRTGQANTGELFF. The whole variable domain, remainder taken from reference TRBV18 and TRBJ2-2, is NAGVMQNPRHLVRRRGQEARLRCSPMKGHSHVYWYRQLPEEGLKFMVYLQKENIIDESGMPKERFSAEFPKEGPSILRIQQVVRGDSAAYFCASSRLRTGQANTGELFFGEGSRLTVL.

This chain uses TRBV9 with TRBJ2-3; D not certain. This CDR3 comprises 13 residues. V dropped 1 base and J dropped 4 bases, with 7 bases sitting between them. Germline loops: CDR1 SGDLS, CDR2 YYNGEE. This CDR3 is CASSVNPADTQYF. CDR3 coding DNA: TGTGCCAGCAGCGTAAACCCCGCAGATACGCAGTATTTT.

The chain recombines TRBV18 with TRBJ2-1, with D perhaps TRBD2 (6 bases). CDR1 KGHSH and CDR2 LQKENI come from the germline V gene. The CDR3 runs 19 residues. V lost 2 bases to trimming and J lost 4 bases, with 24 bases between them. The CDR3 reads CASSPIPPSVPAGYNEQFF. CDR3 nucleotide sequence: TGTGCCAGCTCACCAATTCCCCCTAGCGTCCCGGCGGGGTACAATGAGCAGTTCTTC.